The T cell receptor (beta chain) under discussion was sequenced for a study of blood T cell repertoires in COVID-19 (dated by TCRdb to 2019 to 2021). Concerning the study at large: Collaborator samples came from the United States, Italy and Spain and covered acute and convalescent phases of COVID-19. The prospective study material was composed of cDNA or gDNA derived from T cells, B-cell-depleted T cells, or PBMCs. Subjects who had been exposed to COVID-19, were actively infected with it, or had recovered from it provided the deeply sampled blood TCRbeta repertoires that made up the dataset. The repertoires were released in a freely available public database meant as a resource for research on the immune response to SARS-CoV-2. The samples were drawn from the first 160 participants of the ongoing ImmuneRACE study and from over a thousand subjects provided by 6 global collaborators. Sample metadata almost always included a de-identified subject ID, COVID-19 status, age in years and sex. Where HLA class I and class II types were available, the types were taken from metadata supplied by the sample provider, not from assay-based typing. Study-wide conclusions, independent of this receptor: How much clinical and demographic metadata was included differed by source and by participant, and the metadata was provided uncurated.

TCRbeta CDR3 regions were amplified from genomic DNA using the immunoSEQ Assay, a bias-controlled multiplex PCR. Regarding the original processing steps: The number of nucleated cells in each sample was estimated by amplification of reference gene primers within the assay. Sequence reads were collapsed and filtered to measure the absolute abundance of every unique TCRbeta CDR3 rearrangement. For each sample, productive Simpson clonality was calculated as the square root of Simpson's diversity index over productive rearrangements. The table comes from immuneACCESS by way of TCRdb, which keeps in-frame sequences with V and J called. Part of the clones is missing from these tables; in studies checked, under half for an unresolved V gene and the rest for unknown reasons. The DNA was the basis for D and trimming; V, J and clone size are from that table. The sample table contains under 350,000 clones; only one count was recorded for 85% to 90% of them. Clones ranked in the top ten supply 1% to 1.5% of the sample.

The CDR3 spans 16 residues, from the cysteine through the phenylalanine. The kept DNA is CDR3 alone, 48 bases in frame from the first base. Relative to germline, V is missing 2 bases and J is missing 4 bases, with 7 bases of the junction outside any gene match. The germline V gene yields MGHDK for CDR1 and SYGVNS for CDR2. Note on this clone: Its recognized antigen is unknown. The sample holds no much larger clone one base away, and base qualities are not on file.

Collaborating institutions collected whole blood in K2EDTA tubes following their own protocols. Collaborator samples were shipped for TCRbeta analysis as frozen whole blood, isolated PBMCs, or DNA extracted from either sample type. Recombination joined TRBV25-1 with TRBJ1-2; a stretch of 10 junction bases matches TRBD1. Specimen: peripheral blood. The source is a man in his 70s with acute or convalescent COVID-19. The DNA sequence follows: TGTGCCAGCAGTGAAAGCGGGACAGGGGTCCGCTATGGCTACACCTTC. Translated, this is CASSESGTGVRYGYTF.